The rows below give T cell receptor beta chains drawn from one sample of a study of cytomegalovirus exposure and HLA in healthy donors. Sequencing was performed with immunoSEQ multiplex PCR; in TCRdb, only in-frame clones are kept and a portion is missing. The sample records around 100,000 clones, 85% being singletons. The material sequenced was PBMCs. These receptors all stem from a young man in good health and CMV-seronegative. Both conserved end residues are part of each CDR3. A D gene is named only where the DNA matches it firmly. Clone size appears in some rows only: once, few, many, or a class for an expanded clone.

v_call: TRBV30; clone_size: NA; d_call: NA; j_call: TRBJ1-1; cdr3_nt: TGTGCCTGGGGCCGAAGGGGCATGAACACTGAAGCTTTCTTT; cdr3_aa: CAWGRRGMNTEAFF
v_call: TRBV4-2; clone_size: NA; d_call: NA; j_call: TRBJ2-7; cdr3_nt: TGTGCCAGCAGCCAAGATTGGCAGGACGAGCAGTACTTC; cdr3_aa: CASSQDWQDEQYF
v_call: TRBV5-4; clone_size: NA; d_call: TRBD1; j_call: TRBJ2-1; cdr3_nt: TGTGCCAGCAAATTGGGGGGAATCGGGGACAGGCCCTACAATGAGCAGTTCTTC; cdr3_aa: CASKLGGIGDRPYNEQFF
v_call: TRBV6-5; clone_size: NA; d_call: TRBD1; j_call: TRBJ2-7; cdr3_nt: TGTGCCAGCAGCGACAGGGCTCGTCCTTACGAGCAGTACTTC; cdr3_aa: CASSDRARPYEQYF
v_call: TRBV27; clone_size: NA; d_call: NA; j_call: TRBJ2-7; cdr3_nt: TGTGCCAGCACCCCACTTGCGGGACAGAGCTACGAGCAGTACTTC; cdr3_aa: CASTPLAGQSYEQYF
v_call: TRBV25-1; clone_size: NA; d_call: TRBD2; j_call: TRBJ2-1; cdr3_nt: TGTGCCAGCAGTGAATATAGCGGGAGCTTGGGCAATGAGCAGTTCTTC; cdr3_aa: CASSEYSGSLGNEQFF
v_call: TRBV6-5; clone_size: once; d_call: TRBD1; j_call: TRBJ2-7; cdr3_nt: TGTGCCAGCAGTATAAACAGGGGCTCCTACGAGCAGTACTTC; cdr3_aa: CASSINRGSYEQYF
v_call: TRBV5-1; clone_size: NA; d_call: NA; j_call: TRBJ2-2; cdr3_nt: TGCGCCAGCAGCTTGAATCGAGGGCTCACCGGGGAGCTGTTTTTT; cdr3_aa: CASSLNRGLTGELFF
v_call: TRBV6-1; clone_size: NA; d_call: NA; j_call: TRBJ1-1; cdr3_nt: TGTGCCAGCAGTTCGGGACACATAAACACTGAAGCTTTCTTT; cdr3_aa: CASSSGHINTEAFF
v_call: TRBV6-5; clone_size: NA; d_call: TRBD1; j_call: TRBJ1-1; cdr3_nt: TGTGCCAGCAGTTGGGACAGGGTCCAAATGAACACTGAAGCTTTCTTT; cdr3_aa: CASSWDRVQMNTEAFF
v_call: TRBV29-1; clone_size: NA; d_call: NA; j_call: TRBJ2-1; cdr3_nt: TGCAGCGTTGAGGAAGGACTTTTCCGACTCTCCTACAATGAGCAGTTCTTC; cdr3_aa: CSVEEGLFRLSYNEQFF
v_call: TRBV6-5; clone_size: NA; d_call: NA; j_call: TRBJ1-2; cdr3_nt: TGTGCCAGCAGTTACTCGGTCCCAGACTATGGCTACACCTTC; cdr3_aa: CASSYSVPDYGYTF
v_call: TRBV30; clone_size: NA; d_call: NA; j_call: TRBJ2-7; cdr3_nt: TGTGCCTGGAGTGTTGGCGGAATATACTACGAGCAGTACTTC; cdr3_aa: CAWSVGGIYYEQYF
v_call: TRBV5-1; clone_size: NA; d_call: TRBD2; j_call: TRBJ2-5; cdr3_nt: TGCGCCAGCAGCTTGGGTAGCGGGGTCGGTCGAGAGACCCAGTACTTC; cdr3_aa: CASSLGSGVGRETQYF
v_call: TRBV5-1; clone_size: once; d_call: TRBD1; j_call: TRBJ2-1; cdr3_nt: TGCGCCAGCAGCTTGGCGGGGGGACAGGGGTCGTTCTTC; cdr3_aa: CASSLAGGQGSFF
v_call: TRBV28; clone_size: NA; d_call: TRBD2; j_call: TRBJ2-5; cdr3_nt: TGTGCCAGCAGTTTATTGTCTAGCGGGGGGACTCAAGAGACCCAGTACTTC; cdr3_aa: CASSLLSSGGTQETQYF
v_call: TRBV7-9; clone_size: NA; d_call: TRBD1; j_call: TRBJ1-2; cdr3_nt: TGTGCCAGCAGCATCACCCAGGGGGCAAGAGCCTATGGCTACACCTTC; cdr3_aa: CASSITQGARAYGYTF
v_call: TRBV28; clone_size: few; d_call: TRBD1; j_call: TRBJ2-1; cdr3_nt: TGTGCCAGCAGTCTACGCCGCCACGGGACAGGGCCTTTCAATGAGCAGTTCTTC; cdr3_aa: CASSLRRHGTGPFNEQFF
v_call: TRBV30; clone_size: once; d_call: TRBD1; j_call: TRBJ1-2; cdr3_nt: TGTGCCTGGAGTCCCGACAGGGGGATCCATGGCTACACCTTC; cdr3_aa: CAWSPDRGIHGYTF
v_call: TRBV28; clone_size: NA; d_call: TRBD1; j_call: TRBJ2-2; cdr3_nt: TGTGCCAGCAGTTTATTGGCAGGGGGCCGTCTCGGGGAGCTGTTTTTT; cdr3_aa: CASSLLAGGRLGELFF
v_call: TRBV9; clone_size: NA; d_call: TRBD1; j_call: TRBJ1-2; cdr3_nt: TGTGCCAGCAGCTCCTCGACAGGGCGCCACTATGGCTACACCTTC; cdr3_aa: CASSSSTGRHYGYTF
v_call: TRBV2; clone_size: NA; d_call: NA; j_call: TRBJ1-5; cdr3_nt: TGTGCCAGCAGACAGGGTTTTGGCAATCAGCCCCAGCATTTT; cdr3_aa: CASRQGFGNQPQHF
v_call: TRBV5-4; clone_size: few; d_call: TRBD2; j_call: TRBJ2-2; cdr3_nt: TGTGCCAGCAGCGTTGGGGGGGTAAACACCGGGGAGCTGTTTTTT; cdr3_aa: CASSVGGVNTGELFF
v_call: TRBV19; clone_size: NA; d_call: TRBD2; j_call: TRBJ2-5; cdr3_nt: TGTGCCAGTAGTATGTATGGGACTAGCGGGATAAAGACCCAGTACTTC; cdr3_aa: CASSMYGTSGIKTQYF
v_call: TRBV11-3; clone_size: NA; d_call: NA; j_call: TRBJ1-5; cdr3_nt: TGTGCCAGCAGCTTAAATAGTCACCTCAAGCCCCAGCATTTT; cdr3_aa: CASSLNSHLKPQHF
v_call: TRBV5-5; clone_size: NA; d_call: NA; j_call: TRBJ2-1; cdr3_nt: TGTGCCAGCAGCGGCGACAGCTCACGTGAGCAGTTCTTC; cdr3_aa: CASSGDSSREQFF
v_call: TRBV27; clone_size: NA; d_call: NA; j_call: TRBJ2-1; cdr3_nt: TGTGCCAGCAGAACAAGGGGGATGTTCAATGAGCAGTTCTTC; cdr3_aa: CASRTRGMFNEQFF
v_call: TRBV7-9; clone_size: NA; d_call: NA; j_call: TRBJ1-1; cdr3_nt: TGTGCCAGCAGCCAGGACGGGAATGAAGCTTTCTTT; cdr3_aa: CASSQDGNEAFF
v_call: TRBV6-5; clone_size: NA; d_call: TRBD2; j_call: TRBJ2-1; cdr3_nt: TGTGCCAGCAGTAGACTAGCGGGGACAGACAATGAGCAGTTCTTC; cdr3_aa: CASSRLAGTDNEQFF
v_call: TRBV7-8; clone_size: once; d_call: NA; j_call: TRBJ2-3; cdr3_nt: TGTGCCAGCAGCTTAGTCAGGTGGGCCCTCACAGATACGCAGTATTTT; cdr3_aa: CASSLVRWALTDTQYF
v_call: TRBV20-1; clone_size: NA; d_call: NA; j_call: TRBJ2-7; cdr3_nt: TGCAGTGCCCCGTCTAGCCACGAGCAGTACTTC; cdr3_aa: CSAPSSHEQYF
v_call: TRBV28; clone_size: NA; d_call: TRBD2; j_call: TRBJ2-7; cdr3_nt: TGTGCCAGCAGTTACCAATCCGGGAGTCTAGCGGGGGGGGTGTACGTGCAGTACTTC; cdr3_aa: CASSYQSGSLAGGVYVQYF
v_call: TRBV5-4; clone_size: NA; d_call: NA; j_call: TRBJ2-6; cdr3_nt: TGTGCCAGCAGCTTGGATGCGGGGGCCTCTGGGGCCAACGTCCTGACTTTC; cdr3_aa: CASSLDAGASGANVLTF
v_call: TRBV9; clone_size: NA; d_call: NA; j_call: TRBJ1-2; cdr3_nt: TGTGCCAGCCTCTTCCGTTACGGGGTCTATGGCTACACCTTC; cdr3_aa: CASLFRYGVYGYTF
v_call: TRBV6-5; clone_size: NA; d_call: NA; j_call: TRBJ1-1; cdr3_nt: TGTGCCAGCAGTTTGGAATCTCAGGAAAATGCTGAAGCTTTCTTT; cdr3_aa: CASSLESQENAEAFF
v_call: TRBV25-1; clone_size: NA; d_call: TRBD1; j_call: TRBJ2-7; cdr3_nt: TGTGCCAGCCGTGTGACAGGGAACGAGCAGTACTTC; cdr3_aa: CASRVTGNEQYF
v_call: TRBV9; clone_size: NA; d_call: NA; j_call: TRBJ1-5; cdr3_nt: TGTGCCAGCAGCGTAGGATCAGGGGCGGGTCAGCCCCAGCATTTT; cdr3_aa: CASSVGSGAGQPQHF
v_call: TRBV5-4; clone_size: NA; d_call: NA; j_call: TRBJ1-3; cdr3_nt: TGTGCCAGCAGCTTGTTCCCCCCAGACAATTCCCGCCACGATGGAAACACCATATATTTT; cdr3_aa: CASSLFPPDNSRHDGNTIYF
v_call: TRBV5-1; clone_size: NA; d_call: TRBD1; j_call: TRBJ2-7; cdr3_nt: TGCGCCAGCAGCTTGAGACAGGGGTACGAGCAGTACTTC; cdr3_aa: CASSLRQGYEQYF
v_call: TRBV4-2; clone_size: NA; d_call: TRBD1; j_call: TRBJ1-2; cdr3_nt: TGTGCCAGCAGCCAAGACGGGGGACAGGGCCTCTATGGCTACACCTTC; cdr3_aa: CASSQDGGQGLYGYTF
v_call: TRBV27; clone_size: NA; d_call: NA; j_call: TRBJ2-2; cdr3_nt: TGTGCCAGCAGTTTGTTTTCAGGCTCCGGGGAGCTGTTTTTT; cdr3_aa: CASSLFSGSGELFF
v_call: TRBV27; clone_size: once; d_call: TRBD1; j_call: TRBJ2-4; cdr3_nt: TGTGCCAGCAGTCGGGACAGGGGGCCCCCGGACATTCAGTACTTC; cdr3_aa: CASSRDRGPPDIQYF
v_call: TRBV7-2; clone_size: NA; d_call: TRBD1; j_call: TRBJ2-7; cdr3_nt: TGTGCCAGCAGCTTTAGTAAGGCAGGGGGCGTGTACGAGCAGTACTTC; cdr3_aa: CASSFSKAGGVYEQYF
v_call: TRBV6-5; clone_size: NA; d_call: TRBD1; j_call: TRBJ1-3; cdr3_nt: TGTGCCAGCAGTAGGGGGACAGTCGATGGAAACACCATATATTTT; cdr3_aa: CASSRGTVDGNTIYF
v_call: TRBV28; clone_size: NA; d_call: TRBD2; j_call: TRBJ2-3; cdr3_nt: TGTGCCAGCACCGATGCGGGAGGGCTTAGGGATACGCAGTATTTT; cdr3_aa: CASTDAGGLRDTQYF
v_call: TRBV2; clone_size: NA; d_call: TRBD2; j_call: TRBJ2-1; cdr3_nt: TGTGCCAGCAGTCTTAGCGGGAGGGCTTACAATGAGCAGTTCTTC; cdr3_aa: CASSLSGRAYNEQFF
v_call: TRBV5-4; clone_size: NA; d_call: NA; j_call: TRBJ1-2; cdr3_nt: TGTGCCAGCAGCTCGGTTCCATTTCGCTATGGCTACACCTTC; cdr3_aa: CASSSVPFRYGYTF
v_call: TRBV4-1; clone_size: NA; d_call: NA; j_call: TRBJ2-5; cdr3_nt: TGCGCCAGCAGCCGGGGGCTTTTGTTGGAAGAGACCCAGTACTTC; cdr3_aa: CASSRGLLLEETQYF
v_call: TRBV5-4; clone_size: NA; d_call: NA; j_call: TRBJ2-7; cdr3_nt: TGTGCCAGCAGCTTGGGGGGTGGGACATACGAGCAGTACTTC; cdr3_aa: CASSLGGGTYEQYF
v_call: TRBV5-6; clone_size: NA; d_call: NA; j_call: TRBJ1-6; cdr3_nt: TGTGCCAGCAGCTTGGTTAGCCAGAATTCACCCCTCCACTTT; cdr3_aa: CASSLVSQNSPLHF
v_call: TRBV6-5; clone_size: NA; d_call: NA; j_call: TRBJ2-1; cdr3_nt: TGTGCCAGCAGTTACACCTCGACAGGAGGCAATGAGCAGTTCTTC; cdr3_aa: CASSYTSTGGNEQFF
v_call: TRBV5-6; clone_size: once; d_call: NA; j_call: TRBJ2-4; cdr3_nt: TGTGCCAGCAGCTCCCCGGGGATGTCCAAAAACATTCAGTACTTC; cdr3_aa: CASSSPGMSKNIQYF
v_call: TRBV5-1; clone_size: NA; d_call: NA; j_call: TRBJ2-2; cdr3_nt: TGCGCCAGCAGCTTGGTGGGCAGATCGAACACCGGGGAGCTGTTTTTT; cdr3_aa: CASSLVGRSNTGELFF